This TCR beta chain emerged from a study of shared T cell receptors in the human thymus. Method: immunoSEQ multiplex PCR; TCRdb's copy keeps in-frame clones and lacks some. The sample consists of 720,000 or so clones, 80% to 90% of them appearing once. This CDR3 region has 18 residues. The germline CDR1 and CDR2 sequences are LGHNA and YSLEER. J lost 4 bases, V lost 4 bases, and 14 bases had no gene match. These records were also assigned to another study, of human thymus T cells. That work adds: The thymus tissue came from resections taken during corrective heart surgery.

Sequenced: thymocytes. The genes are TRBV4-3 and TRBJ2-5, with TRBD2 identical over 11 bases. This receptor was obtained from a girl under two years old with a congenital heart defect. The CDR3: CASSRKGATSGTRETQYF. The CDR3 bases are TGCGCCAGCAGCCGGAAGGGGGCGACTAGCGGGACGAGAGAGACCCAGTACTTC.